This T cell receptor (beta chain) derives from a study of T cell changes during pregnancy in multiple sclerosis. The J segment lost 2 bases and the V segment lost 4 bases, leaving 7 bases of the junction unmatched. This CDR3 contains 16 residues. CDR1 and CDR2 (germline): MGHDK, SYGVNS. Assay: immunoSEQ multiplex PCR; the TCRdb copy retains only in-frame clones and omits some. The data hold tens of thousands of clones, with around nine tenths observed a single time. V gene TRBV25-1 combines with J gene TRBJ2-2; TRBD1 agrees at 7 bases. The receptor comes from a female donor with multiple sclerosis, enrolled in a pregnancy study. Sequenced material: CD4+ T cells from peripheral blood mononuclear cells, taken before pregnancy. In DNA, the CDR3 is TGTGCCAGCAGTGGTAGGGGGACAGTTAACACCGGGGAGCTGTTTTTT. It specifies CASSGRGTVNTGELFF. Full variable domain (remainder filled in from reference TRBV25-1 and TRBJ2-2): EADIYQTPRYLVIGTGKKITLECSQTMGHDKMYWYQQDPGMELHLIHYSYGVNSTEKGDLSSESTVSRIRTEHFPLTLESARPSHTSQYLCASSGRGTVNTGELFFGEGSRLTVL.